This is a list of T cell receptor beta chains from one sample in a study of OX40 agonist ivuxolimab in advanced cancers. Clones were sequenced by immunoSEQ multiplex PCR, and TCRdb holds only the in-frame ones, with some missing. The top ten hold around 0.76% of the sample, which has 70,000 to 80,000 clones, about 89% seen once. The sequencing here drew on CD4+ or CD8+ T cells sorted from blood, taken in a trial of the OX40 agonist ivuxolimab. The receptors derive from an adult with an advanced solid tumor such as melanoma, head and neck, liver or kidney cancer. CDR3s include the opening cysteine and the closing phenylalanine or tryptophan. D genes are given only for firm matches. Some rows mark clone size as missing; the rest say once, few, many or name a class of expanded clone.

len: 12
d_gene: NA
v_gene: TRBV10-3
j_gene: TRBJ1-1
abundance: NA
CDR3nt: TGTGCCACCCCTACCCTTAACACTGAAGCTTTCTTT
CDR3aa: CATPTLNTEAFF

len: 17
d_gene: TRBD2
v_gene: TRBV4-2
j_gene: TRBJ2-7
abundance: NA
CDR3nt: TGTGCCAGCAGCCCCAGGACTAGCGGGGGGTACTCCTACGAGCAGTACTTC
CDR3aa: CASSPRTSGGYSYEQYF

len: 13
d_gene: NA
v_gene: TRBV7-3
j_gene: TRBJ1-1
abundance: NA
CDR3nt: TGTGCCAGCAGCTTCTCTCAGAACACTGAAGCTTTCTTT
CDR3aa: CASSFSQNTEAFF

len: 13
d_gene: NA
v_gene: TRBV28
j_gene: TRBJ1-1
abundance: NA
CDR3nt: TGTGCCAGCATAAGGAGCATGAACACTGAAGCTTTCTTT
CDR3aa: CASIRSMNTEAFF

len: 13
d_gene: NA
v_gene: TRBV10-3
j_gene: TRBJ1-4
abundance: NA
CDR3nt: TGTGCCATCAAGCGACAGGAGGGTGAAAAACTGTTTTTT
CDR3aa: CAIKRQEGEKLFF

len: 12
d_gene: NA
v_gene: TRBV10-3
j_gene: TRBJ2-6
abundance: NA
CDR3nt: TGTGCCATGAAGGCTGGGGCCAACGTCCTGACTTTC
CDR3aa: CAMKAGANVLTF

len: 13
d_gene: NA
v_gene: TRBV4-3
j_gene: TRBJ2-7
abundance: NA
CDR3nt: TGCGCCAGCAGCCAAGATCCCCAGGCCGAGCAGTACTTC
CDR3aa: CASSQDPQAEQYF

len: 14
d_gene: NA
v_gene: TRBV9
j_gene: TRBJ1-1
abundance: many
CDR3nt: TGTGCCAGCAGCGTAGGAGTGCAAGGGACTGAAGCTTTCTTT
CDR3aa: CASSVGVQGTEAFF

len: 14
d_gene: NA
v_gene: TRBV5-4
j_gene: TRBJ2-3
abundance: NA
CDR3nt: TGTGCCAGCAGCACCGGGGTTAGCACGGATACGCAGTATTTT
CDR3aa: CASSTGVSTDTQYF

len: 11
d_gene: TRBD1
v_gene: TRBV6-1
j_gene: TRBJ2-7
abundance: NA
CDR3nt: TGTGCCAGCAGTTCGACAGGGCGGCAGTACTTC
CDR3aa: CASSSTGRQYF

len: 13
d_gene: NA
v_gene: TRBV9
j_gene: TRBJ2-7
abundance: NA
CDR3nt: TGTGCCAGCAGCGGGGACGGACCCTACGAGCAGTACTTC
CDR3aa: CASSGDGPYEQYF

len: 13
d_gene: NA
v_gene: TRBV6-1
j_gene: TRBJ1-4
abundance: NA
CDR3nt: TGTGCCAGCAGTGATCGGGGTTATGAAAAACTGTTTTTT
CDR3aa: CASSDRGYEKLFF

len: 13
d_gene: NA
v_gene: TRBV19
j_gene: TRBJ1-4
abundance: NA
CDR3nt: TGTGCCACCCGGGGGAGGGGGGATGAAAAACTGTTTTTT
CDR3aa: CATRGRGDEKLFF

len: 14
d_gene: NA
v_gene: TRBV7-8
j_gene: TRBJ2-7
abundance: NA
CDR3nt: TGTGCCAGCAGCTTAGCGAGTGGCCCCTACGAGCAGTACTTC
CDR3aa: CASSLASGPYEQYF

len: 17
d_gene: NA
v_gene: TRBV28
j_gene: TRBJ1-6
abundance: NA
CDR3nt: TGTGCCAGCAGTTTATTCAGGTTGGTTCCGAAGAATTCACCCCTCCACTTT
CDR3aa: CASSLFRLVPKNSPLHF

len: 15
d_gene: TRBD2
v_gene: TRBV6-1
j_gene: TRBJ2-3
abundance: NA
CDR3nt: TGTGCCAGCAATTTGTTAGCGGGCCGGGCAGATACGCAGTATTTT
CDR3aa: CASNLLAGRADTQYF

len: 18
d_gene: TRBD1
v_gene: TRBV18
j_gene: TRBJ2-1
abundance: few
CDR3nt: TGTGCCAGCTCACCACGTGGGGCAGGGGGAGCGTCCTACAATGAGCAGTTCTTC
CDR3aa: CASSPRGAGGASYNEQFF

len: 12
d_gene: NA
v_gene: TRBV9
j_gene: TRBJ1-3
abundance: NA
CDR3nt: TGTGCCAGCAGCCTACAGCCCCACACCATATATTTT
CDR3aa: CASSLQPHTIYF

len: 14
d_gene: NA
v_gene: TRBV5-1
j_gene: TRBJ2-5
abundance: NA
CDR3nt: TGCGCCAGCAGCCCCCAGGGGGGAGGGGAGACCCAGTACTTC
CDR3aa: CASSPQGGGETQYF

len: 16
d_gene: TRBD1
v_gene: TRBV28
j_gene: TRBJ1-3
abundance: NA
CDR3nt: TGTGCCAGCACGCCGGGCAGGGACAGGTTGGGAAACACCATATATTTT
CDR3aa: CASTPGRDRLGNTIYF

len: 14
d_gene: NA
v_gene: TRBV7-2
j_gene: TRBJ2-7
abundance: NA
CDR3nt: TGTGCCAGCAGCTTAGCGAAGGGGATCTACGAGCAGTACTTC
CDR3aa: CASSLAKGIYEQYF

len: 13
d_gene: NA
v_gene: TRBV7-2
j_gene: TRBJ2-7
abundance: NA
CDR3nt: TGTGCCAGCACCCTCGGAGGCAGCTACGAGCAGTACTTC
CDR3aa: CASTLGGSYEQYF

len: 16
d_gene: TRBD2
v_gene: TRBV18
j_gene: TRBJ2-7
abundance: NA
CDR3nt: TGTGCCAGCTCACCACCGGGACTAGCGGGGGGGGACGAGCAGTACTTC
CDR3aa: CASSPPGLAGGDEQYF

len: 15
d_gene: NA
v_gene: TRBV9
j_gene: TRBJ1-6
abundance: NA
CDR3nt: TGTGCCAGCAGCCTTCTTGATACCTATAATTCACCCCTCCACTTT
CDR3aa: CASSLLDTYNSPLHF

len: 16
d_gene: TRBD1
v_gene: TRBV5-5
j_gene: TRBJ1-2
abundance: NA
CDR3nt: TGTGCCAGCAGCCGCGGACAGGGTATCGCTAACTATGGCTACACCTTC
CDR3aa: CASSRGQGIANYGYTF

len: 14
d_gene: NA
v_gene: TRBV7-2
j_gene: TRBJ2-1
abundance: once
CDR3nt: TGTGCCAGCAGCTTATACCTCTCCTCTTTTGAGCAGTTCTTC
CDR3aa: CASSLYLSSFEQFF

len: 13
d_gene: NA
v_gene: TRBV7-8
j_gene: TRBJ2-7
abundance: once
CDR3nt: TGTGCCAGCAGCCCCCAGGCAAGGGACGAGCAGTACTTC
CDR3aa: CASSPQARDEQYF

len: 16
d_gene: TRBD1
v_gene: TRBV7-9
j_gene: TRBJ1-2
abundance: NA
CDR3nt: TGTGCCAGCAGCTTAGCGGAAAGACAGGGGGCCTATGGCTACACCTTC
CDR3aa: CASSLAERQGAYGYTF

len: 15
d_gene: NA
v_gene: TRBV28
j_gene: TRBJ2-7
abundance: NA
CDR3nt: TGTGCCAGCAGCTCCCTTGGGGGTGGAGCCTACGAGCAGTACTTC
CDR3aa: CASSSLGGGAYEQYF

len: 15
d_gene: TRBD2
v_gene: TRBV11-2
j_gene: TRBJ2-3
abundance: NA
CDR3nt: TGTGCCAGCAGCTCGAAAAGCGGGGGCCGGGATACGCAGTATTTT
CDR3aa: CASSSKSGGRDTQYF

len: 10
d_gene: NA
v_gene: TRBV2
j_gene: TRBJ2-7
abundance: NA
CDR3nt: TGTGCCAGCCAAGCAAACGAGCAGTACTTC
CDR3aa: CASQANEQYF

len: 16
d_gene: TRBD2
v_gene: TRBV6-6
j_gene: TRBJ2-7
abundance: NA
CDR3nt: TGTGCCAGCAGTTACTTCGGGCTAGCGGGAGGGAGGAGTGTAGACTTC
CDR3aa: CASSYFGLAGGRSVDF

len: 15
d_gene: NA
v_gene: TRBV7-2
j_gene: TRBJ1-5
abundance: NA
CDR3nt: TGTGCCAGCAGCTTAAAGGCAGGGAGCAATCAGCCCCAGCATTTT
CDR3aa: CASSLKAGSNQPQHF

len: 14
d_gene: NA
v_gene: TRBV4-2
j_gene: TRBJ2-1
abundance: NA
CDR3nt: TGTGCCAGCAGCCAAGGGGGTCGAGACAATGAGCAGTTCTTC
CDR3aa: CASSQGGRDNEQFF

len: 17
d_gene: NA
v_gene: TRBV4-2
j_gene: TRBJ1-6
abundance: few
CDR3nt: TGTGCCAGCAGCCAAGTTCCCCTGGGCTCCTATAATTCACCCCTCCACTTT
CDR3aa: CASSQVPLGSYNSPLHF

len: 15
d_gene: TRBD2
v_gene: TRBV5-1
j_gene: TRBJ2-7
abundance: NA
CDR3nt: TGCGCCAGCAGCTTGTTTCCGCGGGAGGGCGACGAGCAGTACTTC
CDR3aa: CASSLFPREGDEQYF

len: 12
d_gene: NA
v_gene: TRBV18
j_gene: TRBJ2-3
abundance: few
CDR3nt: TGTGCCAGCTCAGGGAGTTTGGATACGCAGTATTTT
CDR3aa: CASSGSLDTQYF

len: 14
d_gene: TRBD1
v_gene: TRBV30
j_gene: TRBJ1-2
abundance: NA
CDR3nt: TGTGCCTGGAGACAGGGGGGATATCACTATGGCTACACCTTC
CDR3aa: CAWRQGGYHYGYTF

len: 12
d_gene: NA
v_gene: TRBV7-2
j_gene: TRBJ2-1
abundance: NA
CDR3nt: TGTGCCAGCAGCTTTTGGGACAATGAGCAGTTCTTC
CDR3aa: CASSFWDNEQFF

len: 13
d_gene: NA
v_gene: TRBV6-1
j_gene: TRBJ1-2
abundance: once
CDR3nt: TGTGCCAGCAGTGAACAAACAGGCTATGGCTACACCTTC
CDR3aa: CASSEQTGYGYTF

len: 13
d_gene: TRBD2
v_gene: TRBV7-9
j_gene: TRBJ2-1
abundance: NA
CDR3nt: TGTGCCAGCCGAGTGCGGGAGGGCAATGAGCAGTTCTTC
CDR3aa: CASRVREGNEQFF

len: 14
d_gene: NA
v_gene: TRBV28
j_gene: TRBJ1-1
abundance: NA
CDR3nt: TGTGCCAGCGCCCCCGGCGGGTCGGGCACTGAAGCTTTCTTT
CDR3aa: CASAPGGSGTEAFF